Listed below are T cell receptor beta chains from one sample, sequenced in a study of blood T cell repertoires in COVID-19. TCRdb's copy holds only in-frame clones and misses some; the assay was immunoSEQ multiplex PCR. The data hold roughly 100,000 clones, with just under 85% observed a single time. Sequenced sample: peripheral blood. The receptor source for this set is a man in his forties with active or convalescent COVID-19. Both conserved end residues are part of each CDR3. Fields, in order: D gene, clone size, V gene, J gene, CDR3 DNA, CDR3 protein. D genes are given only for firm matches. Part of the rows lack a size; the others show once, few, many or a class for expanded clones.

D: TRBD1
size: .
V: TRBV29-1
J: TRBJ2-7
DNA: TGCAGCGTTGTGGGACAGGGAGGTTCCGAGCAGTACTTC
CDR3: CSVVGQGGSEQYF

D: .
size: .
V: TRBV6-5
J: TRBJ2-3
DNA: TGTGCCAGCAGGCTAGCGGATACGCAGTATTTT
CDR3: CASRLADTQYF

D: .
size: .
V: TRBV7-2
J: TRBJ1-3
DNA: TGTGCCAGCAGCATCGACACTTACTCTGGAAACACCATATATTTT
CDR3: CASSIDTYSGNTIYF

D: TRBD2
size: .
V: TRBV7-2
J: TRBJ2-3
DNA: TGTGCCAGCGGCGGGGGGGCCGTAGATACGCAGTATTTT
CDR3: CASGGGAVDTQYF

D: TRBD1
size: .
V: TRBV4-2
J: TRBJ2-2
DNA: TGTGCCAGCGCAGGGACAGCGAACACCGGGGAGCTGTTTTTT
CDR3: CASAGTANTGELFF

D: TRBD1
size: once
V: TRBV3-1/TRBV3-2
J: TRBJ2-1
DNA: TGTGCCAGCAGCCCGCAGGGGGTGGTGGAGCAGTTCTTC
CDR3: CASSPQGVVEQFF

D: TRBD2
size: once
V: TRBV27
J: TRBJ2-1
DNA: TGTGCCAGCAGTTTGCAACTAGCGGGGGGGCACAATGAGCAGTTCTTC
CDR3: CASSLQLAGGHNEQFF

D: .
size: once
V: TRBV7-9
J: TRBJ1-3
DNA: TGTGCCAGCAGCTTAGAGATGGGGGCAGGCGGAAACACCATATATTTT
CDR3: CASSLEMGAGGNTIYF

D: .
size: .
V: TRBV12-3/TRBV12-4
J: TRBJ1-5
DNA: TGTGCCAGCAGCGCTCTAGATGGTCAGCCCCAGCATTTT
CDR3: CASSALDGQPQHF

D: .
size: once
V: TRBV6-5
J: TRBJ1-4
DNA: TGTGCCAGCAGGGGCCGTTCGAATGAAAAACTGTTTTTT
CDR3: CASRGRSNEKLFF

D: .
size: .
V: TRBV6-1
J: TRBJ1-1
DNA: TGTGCCAGCAGTGAGCAGGCGAAAGAAGCTTTCTTT
CDR3: CASSEQAKEAFF

D: TRBD1
size: .
V: TRBV29-1
J: TRBJ2-7
DNA: TGCAGCGTTGATATAAAGGGGGCGCGGGAGCAGTACTTC
CDR3: CSVDIKGAREQYF

D: .
size: .
V: TRBV3-1/TRBV3-2
J: TRBJ2-3
DNA: TGTGCCAGCGCCCAGTTTGGGGGGAGCACAGATACGCAGTATTTT
CDR3: CASAQFGGSTDTQYF

D: .
size: once
V: TRBV3-1/TRBV3-2
J: TRBJ1-1
DNA: TGTGCCAGCAGCCAAGGGACAGTGAACACTGAAGCTTTCTTT
CDR3: CASSQGTVNTEAFF

D: TRBD1
size: .
V: TRBV6-2/TRBV6-3
J: TRBJ2-7
DNA: TGTGCCAGCAGTTACCCCCGAACAGGGGACCACGAGCAGTACTTC
CDR3: CASSYPRTGDHEQYF

D: .
size: .
V: TRBV5-6
J: TRBJ1-4
DNA: TGTGCCAGCAGCTTGGCCCGACAGGTAGGCGAAAAACTGTTTTTT
CDR3: CASSLARQVGEKLFF

D: .
size: .
V: TRBV7-2
J: TRBJ2-7
DNA: TGTGCCAGCAGCGCAAGGACTAACTACGAGCAGTACTTC
CDR3: CASSARTNYEQYF

D: TRBD2
size: .
V: TRBV19
J: TRBJ2-3
DNA: TGTGCCAGTAGACAGTCTAGCGGGGGCACAGATACGCAGTATTTT
CDR3: CASRQSSGGTDTQYF

D: TRBD2
size: .
V: TRBV5-1
J: TRBJ2-2
DNA: TGCGCCAGCAGTCGTACAATCGGGACTAGCGGGGGAACCGGGGAGCTGTTTTTT
CDR3: CASSRTIGTSGGTGELFF

D: TRBD2
size: .
V: TRBV18
J: TRBJ2-3
DNA: TGTGCCAGCTCACCCACTAGCGGGGGGTGGGCTAGCACAGATACGCAGTATTTT
CDR3: CASSPTSGGWASTDTQYF

D: .
size: .
V: TRBV5-1
J: TRBJ1-1
DNA: TGCGCCAGCAGCTTAGGCGCAGGCAACACTGAAGCTTTCTTT
CDR3: CASSLGAGNTEAFF

D: TRBD1
size: .
V: TRBV2
J: TRBJ1-2
DNA: TGTGCCAGCAAAGGGGGACAGGCTTTTGGAACTAACTATGGCTACACCTTC
CDR3: CASKGGQAFGTNYGYTF

D: .
size: .
V: TRBV5-1
J: TRBJ2-1
DNA: TGCGCCAGCAGCCGGGACATCTCCTACAATGAGCAGTTCTTC
CDR3: CASSRDISYNEQFF

D: .
size: .
V: TRBV19
J: TRBJ2-2
DNA: TGTGCCAGTAGTATAAGCTCCGGGGAGCTGTTTTTT
CDR3: CASSISSGELFF

D: TRBD1
size: .
V: TRBV10-3
J: TRBJ1-1
DNA: TGTGCCATCAGACGCCGGACAGGGGGGGAGAACACTGAAGCTTTCTTT
CDR3: CAIRRRTGGENTEAFF

D: TRBD2
size: .
V: TRBV14
J: TRBJ2-5
DNA: TGTGCCAGCAGCCAGGGCAAAGGACTAGCATCAGAGACCCAGTACTTC
CDR3: CASSQGKGLASETQYF

D: TRBD2
size: .
V: TRBV5-4
J: TRBJ2-1
DNA: TGTGCCAGCAGCTTGGCGGGACTAGCGGGGGTTAATGAGCAGTTCTTC
CDR3: CASSLAGLAGVNEQFF

D: .
size: .
V: TRBV7-3
J: TRBJ2-2
DNA: TGTGCCAGCAGCTTAACCCATCTAGCGAACACCGGGGAGCTGTTTTTT
CDR3: CASSLTHLANTGELFF

D: .
size: .
V: TRBV9
J: TRBJ2-3
DNA: TGTGCCAGCAGGGCATCCGGGAGCTCGGGAGATACGCAGTATTTT
CDR3: CASRASGSSGDTQYF